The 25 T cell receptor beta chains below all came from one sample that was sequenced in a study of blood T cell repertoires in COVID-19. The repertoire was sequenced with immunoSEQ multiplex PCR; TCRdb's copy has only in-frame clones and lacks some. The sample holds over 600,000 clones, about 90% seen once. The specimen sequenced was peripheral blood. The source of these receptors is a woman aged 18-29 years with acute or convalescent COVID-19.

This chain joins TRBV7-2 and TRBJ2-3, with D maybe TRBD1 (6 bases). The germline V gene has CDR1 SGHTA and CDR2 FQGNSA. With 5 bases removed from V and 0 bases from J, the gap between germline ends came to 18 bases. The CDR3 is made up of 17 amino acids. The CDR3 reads CASSRDTILSSTDTQYF. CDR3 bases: TGTGCCAGCAGCCGGGACACCATCCTTTCTAGCACAGATACGCAGTATTTT.

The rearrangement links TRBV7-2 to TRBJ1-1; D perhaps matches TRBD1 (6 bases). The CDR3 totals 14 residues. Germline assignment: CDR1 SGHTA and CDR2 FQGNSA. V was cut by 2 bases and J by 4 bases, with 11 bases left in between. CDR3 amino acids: CASSLTGSFTEAFF. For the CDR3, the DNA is TGTGCCAGCAGCTTAACAGGGTCTTTCACTGAAGCTTTCTTT.

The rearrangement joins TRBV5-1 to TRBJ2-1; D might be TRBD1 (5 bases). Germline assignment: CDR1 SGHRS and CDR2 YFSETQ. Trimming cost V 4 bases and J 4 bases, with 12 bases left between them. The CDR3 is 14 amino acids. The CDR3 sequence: CASSESTAYNEQFF. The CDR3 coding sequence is TGCGCCAGCAGCGAGTCGACAGCTTACAATGAGCAGTTCTTC.

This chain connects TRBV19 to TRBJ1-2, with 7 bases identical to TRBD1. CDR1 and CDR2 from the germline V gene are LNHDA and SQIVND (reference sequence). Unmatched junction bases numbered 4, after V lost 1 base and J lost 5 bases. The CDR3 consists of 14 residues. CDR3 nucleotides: TGTGCCAGTAGTATAGTCAGGGGGGCTTATGGCTACACCTTC. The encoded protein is CASSIVRGAYGYTF. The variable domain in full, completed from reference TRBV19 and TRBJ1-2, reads DGGITQSPKYLFRKEGQNVTLSCEQNLNHDAMYWYRQDPGQGLRLIYYSQIVNDFQKGDIAEGYSVSREKKESFPLTVTSAQKNPTAFYLCASSIVRGAYGYTFGSGTRLTVV.

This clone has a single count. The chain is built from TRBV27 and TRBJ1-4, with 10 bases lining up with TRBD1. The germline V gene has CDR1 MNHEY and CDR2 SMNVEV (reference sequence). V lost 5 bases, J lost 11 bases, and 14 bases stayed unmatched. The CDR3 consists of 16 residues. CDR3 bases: TGTGCCAGCAGTCCGACCCGGGACAGGGGTTACGGGAAACTGTTTTTT. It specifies CASSPTRDRGYGKLFF.

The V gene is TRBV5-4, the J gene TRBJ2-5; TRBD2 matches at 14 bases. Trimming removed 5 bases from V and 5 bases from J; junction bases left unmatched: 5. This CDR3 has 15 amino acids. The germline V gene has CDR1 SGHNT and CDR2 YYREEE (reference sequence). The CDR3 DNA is TGTGCCAGCAGGCCGGGACTAGCGGGGGAGGAGACCCAGTACTTC. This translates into CASRPGLAGEETQYF.

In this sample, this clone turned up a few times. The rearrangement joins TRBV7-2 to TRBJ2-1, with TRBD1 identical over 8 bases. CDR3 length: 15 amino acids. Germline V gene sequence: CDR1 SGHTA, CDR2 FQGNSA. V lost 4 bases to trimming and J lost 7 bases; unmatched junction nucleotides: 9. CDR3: CASSYGQGSANEQFF. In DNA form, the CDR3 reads TGTGCCAGCAGCTATGGACAGGGATCGGCAAATGAGCAGTTCTTC.

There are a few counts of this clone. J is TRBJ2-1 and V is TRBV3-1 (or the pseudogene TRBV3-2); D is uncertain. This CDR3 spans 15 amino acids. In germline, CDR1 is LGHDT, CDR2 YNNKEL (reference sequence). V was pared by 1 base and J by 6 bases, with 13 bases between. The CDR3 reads CASSQGIPEINEQFF. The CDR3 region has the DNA TGTGCCAGCAGCCAAGGAATCCCAGAAATCAATGAGCAGTTCTTC.

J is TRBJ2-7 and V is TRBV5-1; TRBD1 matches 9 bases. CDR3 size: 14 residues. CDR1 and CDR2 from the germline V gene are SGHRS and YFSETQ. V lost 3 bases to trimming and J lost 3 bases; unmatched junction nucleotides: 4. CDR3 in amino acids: CASSSGQGRYEQYF. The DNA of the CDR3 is TGCGCCAGCAGCTCCGGACAGGGGCGCTACGAGCAGTACTTC.

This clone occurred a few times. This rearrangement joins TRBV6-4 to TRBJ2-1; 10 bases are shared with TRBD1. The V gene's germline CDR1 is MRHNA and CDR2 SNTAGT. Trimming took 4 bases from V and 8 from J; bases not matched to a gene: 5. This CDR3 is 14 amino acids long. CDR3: CASSGGQGGDEQFF. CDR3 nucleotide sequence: TGTGCCAGCAGTGGAGGACAGGGGGGTGATGAGCAGTTCTTC.

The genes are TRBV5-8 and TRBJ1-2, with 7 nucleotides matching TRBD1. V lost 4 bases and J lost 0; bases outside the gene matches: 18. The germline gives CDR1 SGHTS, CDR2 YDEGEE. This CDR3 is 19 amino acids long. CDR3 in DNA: TGTGCCAGCAGCAGCAAATGGACAGGCGGCGAAAGACCTAACTATGGCTACACCTTC. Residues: CASSSKWTGGERPNYGYTF.

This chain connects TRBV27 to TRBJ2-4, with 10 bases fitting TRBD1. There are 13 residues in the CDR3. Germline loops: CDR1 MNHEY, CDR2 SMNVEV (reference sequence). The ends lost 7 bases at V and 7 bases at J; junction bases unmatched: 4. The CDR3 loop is CASNLDRGNIQYF. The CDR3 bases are TGTGCCAGCAATTTGGACAGGGGGAACATTCAGTACTTC.

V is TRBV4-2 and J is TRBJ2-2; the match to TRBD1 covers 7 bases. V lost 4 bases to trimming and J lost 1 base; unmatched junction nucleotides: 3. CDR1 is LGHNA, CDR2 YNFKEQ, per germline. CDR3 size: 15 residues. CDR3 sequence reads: CASSLRDRNTGELFF. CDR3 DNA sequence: TGTGCCAGCAGCCTCCGGGACAGGAACACCGGGGAGCTGTTTTTT.

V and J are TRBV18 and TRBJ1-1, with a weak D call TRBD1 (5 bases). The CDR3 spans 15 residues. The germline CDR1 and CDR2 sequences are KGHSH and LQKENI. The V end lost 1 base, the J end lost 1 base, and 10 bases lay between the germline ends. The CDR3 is CASSPRSGENTEAFF. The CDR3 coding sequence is TGTGCCAGCTCACCACGGTCGGGGGAGAACACTGAAGCTTTCTTT.

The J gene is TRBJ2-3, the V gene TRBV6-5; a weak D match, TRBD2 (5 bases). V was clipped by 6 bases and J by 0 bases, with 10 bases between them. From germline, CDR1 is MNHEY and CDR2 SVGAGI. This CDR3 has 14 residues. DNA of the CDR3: TGTGCCAGCAGCCGCGGGTCGAGCACAGATACGCAGTATTTT. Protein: CASSRGSSTDTQYF.

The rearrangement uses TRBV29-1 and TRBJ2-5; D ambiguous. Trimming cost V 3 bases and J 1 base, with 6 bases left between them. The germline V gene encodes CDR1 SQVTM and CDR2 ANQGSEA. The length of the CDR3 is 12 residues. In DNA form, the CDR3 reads TGCAGCGTTGACCCCAGCCAAGAGACCCAGTACTTC. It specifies CSVDPSQETQYF.

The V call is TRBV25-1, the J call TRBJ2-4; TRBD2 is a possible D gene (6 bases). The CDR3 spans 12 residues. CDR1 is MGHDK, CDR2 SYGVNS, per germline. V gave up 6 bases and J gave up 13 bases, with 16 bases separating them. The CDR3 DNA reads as TGTGCCAGCAGCCCCCCAAGGCGGGGCCAGTACTTC. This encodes CASSPPRRGQYF.

The CDR3 DNA follows: TGCGCCAGCAGAGTTACAGGGGGTTTTGGCACTGAAGCTTTCTTT. It is translated as CASRVTGGFGTEAFF. The chain is built from TRBV5-1 and TRBJ1-1; 8 nucleotides align to TRBD1. This CDR3 is built from 15 residues. The germline V gene has CDR1 SGHRS and CDR2 YFSETQ. The V segment lost 5 bases and the J segment 4 bases; nucleotides outside the gene matches: 10.

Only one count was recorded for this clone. The CDR3 sequence: CASRGEQGATGYTF. CDR3 bases: TGTGCCAGCAGGGGTGAGCAGGGCGCCACCGGCTACACCTTC. The J gene is TRBJ1-2, the V gene TRBV2, with D tentatively TRBD1 (5 bases). The CDR3 has 14 residues. The germline gives CDR1 SNHLY, CDR2 FYNNEI. V was clipped by 6 bases and J by 8 bases, with 19 bases between them.

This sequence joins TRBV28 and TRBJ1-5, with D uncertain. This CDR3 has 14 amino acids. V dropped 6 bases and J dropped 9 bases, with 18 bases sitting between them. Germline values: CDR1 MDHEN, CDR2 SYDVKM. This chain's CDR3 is CASSDTATGRPQHF. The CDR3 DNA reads TGTGCCAGCAGCGACACGGCTACGGGGAGGCCCCAGCATTTT.

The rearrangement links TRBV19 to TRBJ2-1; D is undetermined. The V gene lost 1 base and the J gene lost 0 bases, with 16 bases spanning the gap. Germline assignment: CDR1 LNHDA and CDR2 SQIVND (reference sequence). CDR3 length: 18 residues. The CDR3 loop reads CASSIGAYLLSSYNEQFF. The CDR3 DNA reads TGTGCCAGTAGTATAGGTGCGTACCTACTGAGCTCCTACAATGAGCAGTTCTTC.

CDR3 nucleotide sequence: TGTGCCAGTAGTATCTCTCGGCTAGCGGACTACGAGCAGTACTTC. Protein: CASSISRLADYEQYF. This chain connects TRBV19 to TRBJ2-7, with 7 bases matching TRBD2. There are 15 residues in the CDR3. The trim removed 3 bases at V and 3 bases at J, leaving 8 bases unmatched. From germline, CDR1 is LNHDA and CDR2 SQIVND (reference sequence). Looking up the rest from reference TRBV19 and TRBJ2-7 gives the full variable domain: DGGITQSPKYLFRKEGQNVTLSCEQNLNHDAMYWYRQDPGQGLRLIYYSQIVNDFQKGDIAEGYSVSREKKESFPLTVTSAQKNPTAFYLCASSISRLADYEQYFGPGTRLTVT.

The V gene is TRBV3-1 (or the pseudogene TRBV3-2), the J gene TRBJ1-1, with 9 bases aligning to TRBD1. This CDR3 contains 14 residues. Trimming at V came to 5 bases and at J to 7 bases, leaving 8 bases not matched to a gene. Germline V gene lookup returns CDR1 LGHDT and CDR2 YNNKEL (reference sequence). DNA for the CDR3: TGTGCCAGCAGCTCAACAGGGGGCGTCAATGAAGCTTTCTTT. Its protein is CASSSTGGVNEAFF.

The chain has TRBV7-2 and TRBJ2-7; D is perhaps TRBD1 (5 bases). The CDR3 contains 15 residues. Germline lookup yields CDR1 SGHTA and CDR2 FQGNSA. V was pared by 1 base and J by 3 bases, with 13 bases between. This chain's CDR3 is CASSLVPGPNYEQYF. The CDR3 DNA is TGTGCCAGCAGCTTAGTCCCAGGGCCAAACTACGAGCAGTACTTC.

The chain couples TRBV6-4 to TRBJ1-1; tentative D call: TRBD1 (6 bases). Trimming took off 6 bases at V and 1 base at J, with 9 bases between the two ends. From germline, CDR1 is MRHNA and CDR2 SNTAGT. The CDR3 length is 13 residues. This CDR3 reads CASSHRENTEAFF. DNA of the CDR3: TGTGCCAGCAGCCACAGGGAGAACACTGAAGCTTTCTTT.